The clone carrying this T cell receptor (beta chain) has just a few counts. Germline V gene lookup returns CDR1 LGHNA and CDR2 YSLEER. The CDR3 runs 14 residues. V was trimmed by 1 base and J by 1 base, leaving 7 bases between them. Assay used: immunoSEQ multiplex PCR; TCRdb lists only in-frame clones, some missing. The table has some 300,000 clones, 75% to 90% seen once. The sample is drawn from a study of blood T cell repertoires in COVID-19. The genes are TRBV4-3 and TRBJ1-1; the D is unclear. The sequencing sample was made of PBMCs or T cells enriched from blood (not recorded which). This TCR came from a woman in her thirties or forties who had recovered from COVID-19. CDR3 residues: CASSQVAQNTEAFF. CDR3 nucleotide sequence: TGCGCCAGCAGCCAAGTGGCCCAGAACACTGAAGCTTTCTTT.